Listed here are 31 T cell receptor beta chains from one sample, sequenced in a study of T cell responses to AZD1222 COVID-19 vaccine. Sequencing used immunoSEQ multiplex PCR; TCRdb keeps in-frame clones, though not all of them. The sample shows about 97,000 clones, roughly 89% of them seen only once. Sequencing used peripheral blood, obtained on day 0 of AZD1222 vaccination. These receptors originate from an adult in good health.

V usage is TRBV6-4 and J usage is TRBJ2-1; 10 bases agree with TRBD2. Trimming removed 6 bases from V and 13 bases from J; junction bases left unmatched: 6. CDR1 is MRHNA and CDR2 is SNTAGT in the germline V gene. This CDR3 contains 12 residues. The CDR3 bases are TGTGCCAGCAGGGAAACTAGCGGGAATCAGTTCTTC. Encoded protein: CASRETSGNQFF.

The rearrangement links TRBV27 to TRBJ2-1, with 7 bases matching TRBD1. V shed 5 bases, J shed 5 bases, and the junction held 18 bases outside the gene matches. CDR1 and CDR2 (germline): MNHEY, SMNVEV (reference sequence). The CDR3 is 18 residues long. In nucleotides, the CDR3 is TGTGCCAGCAGTATAGGGAGAATAAGGGGGCCAGGTCACAATGAGCAGTTCTTC. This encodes CASSIGRIRGPGHNEQFF.

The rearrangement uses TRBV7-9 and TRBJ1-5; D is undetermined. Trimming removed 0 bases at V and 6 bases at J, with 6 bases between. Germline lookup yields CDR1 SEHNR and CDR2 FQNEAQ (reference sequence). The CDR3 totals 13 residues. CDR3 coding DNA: TGTGCCAGCAGCTTAGCGGAGGGTCAGCCCCAGCATTTT. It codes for CASSLAEGQPQHF. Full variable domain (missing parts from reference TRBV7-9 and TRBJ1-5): DTGVSQNPRHKITKRGQNVTFRCDPISEHNRLYWYRQTLGQGPEFLTYFQNEAQLEKSRLLSDRFSAERPKGSFSTLEIQRTEQGDSAMYLCASSLAEGQPQHFGDGTRLSIL.

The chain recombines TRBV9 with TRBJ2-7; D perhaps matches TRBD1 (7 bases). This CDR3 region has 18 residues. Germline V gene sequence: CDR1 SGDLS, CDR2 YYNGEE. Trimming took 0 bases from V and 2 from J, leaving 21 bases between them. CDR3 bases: TGTGCCAGCAGCGTAGCTACCGGTGGGCAGGGGGGAACCTACGAGCAGTACTTC. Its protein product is CASSVATGGQGGTYEQYF.

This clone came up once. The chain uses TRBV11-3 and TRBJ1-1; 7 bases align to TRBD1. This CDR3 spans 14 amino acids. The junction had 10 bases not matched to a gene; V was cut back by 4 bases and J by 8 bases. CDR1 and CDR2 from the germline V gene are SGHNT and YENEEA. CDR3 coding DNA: TGTGCCAGCAGCTCGGGACAGTCCCCCACGGAAGCTTTCTTT. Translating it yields CASSSGQSPTEAFF.

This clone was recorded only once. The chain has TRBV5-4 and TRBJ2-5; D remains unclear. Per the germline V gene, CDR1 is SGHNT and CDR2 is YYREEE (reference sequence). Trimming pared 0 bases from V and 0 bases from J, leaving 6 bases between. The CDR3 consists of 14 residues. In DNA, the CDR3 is TGTGCCAGCAGCTTGGATCCGGACCAAGAGACCCAGTACTTC. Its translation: CASSLDPDQETQYF.

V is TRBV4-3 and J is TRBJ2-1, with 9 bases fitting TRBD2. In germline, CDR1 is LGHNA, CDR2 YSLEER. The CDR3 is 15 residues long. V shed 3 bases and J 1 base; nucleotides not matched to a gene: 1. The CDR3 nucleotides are TGCGCCAGCAGCCAGACTAGCGGTTCCTACAATGAGCAGTTCTTC. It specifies CASSQTSGSYNEQFF.

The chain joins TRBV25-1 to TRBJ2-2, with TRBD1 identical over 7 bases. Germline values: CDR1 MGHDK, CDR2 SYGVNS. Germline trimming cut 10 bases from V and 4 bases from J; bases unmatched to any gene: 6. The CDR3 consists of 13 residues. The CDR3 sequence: CATKTGTTGELFF. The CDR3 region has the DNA TGTGCCACCAAGACAGGGACCACCGGGGAGCTGTTTTTT. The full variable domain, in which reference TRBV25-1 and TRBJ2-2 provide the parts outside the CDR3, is EADIYQTPRYLVIGTGKKITLECSQTMGHDKMYWYQQDPGMELHLIHYSYGVNSTEKGDLSSESTVSRIRTEHFPLTLESARPSHTSQYLCATKTGTTGELFFGEGSRLTVL.

CDR3 residues: CASRQTVQETQYF. CDR3 DNA sequence: TGTGCCAGCAGACAGACGGTCCAAGAGACCCAGTACTTC. This chain joins TRBV28 and TRBJ2-5; no reliable D call. CDR3 length equals 13 residues. Per the germline V gene, CDR1 is MDHEN and CDR2 is SYDVKM. Between the trimmed V and J ends, which lost 6 bases and 1 base, there was a span of 9 bases.

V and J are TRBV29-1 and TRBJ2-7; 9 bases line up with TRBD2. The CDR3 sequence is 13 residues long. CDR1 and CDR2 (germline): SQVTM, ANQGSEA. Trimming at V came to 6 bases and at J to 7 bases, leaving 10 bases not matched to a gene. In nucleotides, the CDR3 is TGCAGCGTGATCAGCGGGAGGACGGAGGAGCAGTACTTC. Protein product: CSVISGRTEEQYF.

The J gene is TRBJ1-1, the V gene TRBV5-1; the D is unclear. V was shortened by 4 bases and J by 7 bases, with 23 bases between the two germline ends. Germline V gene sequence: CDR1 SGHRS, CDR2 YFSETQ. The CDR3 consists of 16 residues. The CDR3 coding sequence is TGCGCCAGCAGCCGGAAGGTTGGGAGTAGTGGGATTGAAGCTTTCTTT. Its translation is CASSRKVGSSGIEAFF.

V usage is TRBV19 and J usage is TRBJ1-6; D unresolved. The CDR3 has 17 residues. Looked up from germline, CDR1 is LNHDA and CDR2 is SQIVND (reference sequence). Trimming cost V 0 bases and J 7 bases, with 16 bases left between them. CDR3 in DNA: TGTGCCAGTAGTATAGATCGGAGAGGACGGTCGAATTCACCCCTCCACTTT. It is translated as CASSIDRRGRSNSPLHF.

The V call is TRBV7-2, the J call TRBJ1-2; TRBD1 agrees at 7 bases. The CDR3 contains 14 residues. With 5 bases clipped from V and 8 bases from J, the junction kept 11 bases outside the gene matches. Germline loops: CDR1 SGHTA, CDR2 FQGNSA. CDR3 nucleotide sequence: TGTGCCAGCAGCCCAGCGACAGGGTCGAGGGGCTACACCTTC. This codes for CASSPATGSRGYTF.

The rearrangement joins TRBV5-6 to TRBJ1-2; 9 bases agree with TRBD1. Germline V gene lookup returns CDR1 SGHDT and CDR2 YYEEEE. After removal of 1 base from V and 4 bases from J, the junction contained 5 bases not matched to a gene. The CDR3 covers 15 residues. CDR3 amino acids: CASSLSLGQGYGYTF. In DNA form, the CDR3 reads TGTGCCAGCAGCTTGAGTTTGGGACAGGGCTATGGCTACACCTTC.

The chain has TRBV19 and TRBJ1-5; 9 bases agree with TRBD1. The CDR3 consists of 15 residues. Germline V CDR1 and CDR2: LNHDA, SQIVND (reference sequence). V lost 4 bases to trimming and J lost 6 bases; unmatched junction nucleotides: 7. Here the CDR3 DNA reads TGTGCCAGTAGTACCCGGACAGGGGCGGTTCAGCCCCAGCATTTT. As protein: CASSTRTGAVQPQHF.

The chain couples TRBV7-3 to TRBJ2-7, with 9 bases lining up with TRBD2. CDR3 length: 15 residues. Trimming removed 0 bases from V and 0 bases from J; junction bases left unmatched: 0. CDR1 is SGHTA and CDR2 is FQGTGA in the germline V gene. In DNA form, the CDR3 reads TGTGCCAGCAGCTTAACTAGCGGGAGCTCCTACGAGCAGTACTTC. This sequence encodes CASSLTSGSSYEQYF.

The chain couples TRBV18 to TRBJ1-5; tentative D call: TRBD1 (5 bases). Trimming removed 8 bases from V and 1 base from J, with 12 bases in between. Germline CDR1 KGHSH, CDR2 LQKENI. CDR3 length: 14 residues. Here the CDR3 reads CASKGSFSNQPQHF. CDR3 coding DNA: TGTGCCAGCAAGGGGTCTTTCAGCAATCAGCCCCAGCATTTT.

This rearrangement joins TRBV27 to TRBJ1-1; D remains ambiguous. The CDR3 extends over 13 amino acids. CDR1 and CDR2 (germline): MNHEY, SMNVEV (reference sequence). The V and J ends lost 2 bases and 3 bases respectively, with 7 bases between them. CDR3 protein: CASSLTHYTEAFF. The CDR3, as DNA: TGTGCCAGCAGTTTAACGCACTACACTGAAGCTTTCTTT.

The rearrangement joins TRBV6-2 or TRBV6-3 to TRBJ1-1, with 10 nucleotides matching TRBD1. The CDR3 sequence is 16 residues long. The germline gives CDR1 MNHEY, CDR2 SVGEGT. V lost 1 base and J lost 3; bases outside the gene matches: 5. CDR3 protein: CASSYLRTGGDTEAFF. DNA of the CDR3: TGTGCCAGCAGTTACTTAAGGACAGGGGGTGACACTGAAGCTTTCTTT.

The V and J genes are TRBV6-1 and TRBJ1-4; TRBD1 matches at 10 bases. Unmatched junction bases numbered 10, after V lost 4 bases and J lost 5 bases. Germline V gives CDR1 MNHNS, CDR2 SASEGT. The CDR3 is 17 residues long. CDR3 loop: CASSVGTGVTGNEKLFF. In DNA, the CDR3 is TGTGCCAGCAGTGTCGGGACAGGGGTTACGGGAAATGAAAAACTGTTTTTT.

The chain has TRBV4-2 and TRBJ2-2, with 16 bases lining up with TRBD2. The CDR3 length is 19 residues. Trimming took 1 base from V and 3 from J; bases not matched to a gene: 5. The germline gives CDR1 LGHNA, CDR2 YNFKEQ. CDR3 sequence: CASSQAGGLAGGYTGELFF. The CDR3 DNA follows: TGTGCCAGCAGCCAAGCTGGGGGACTAGCGGGGGGGTACACCGGGGAGCTGTTTTTT.

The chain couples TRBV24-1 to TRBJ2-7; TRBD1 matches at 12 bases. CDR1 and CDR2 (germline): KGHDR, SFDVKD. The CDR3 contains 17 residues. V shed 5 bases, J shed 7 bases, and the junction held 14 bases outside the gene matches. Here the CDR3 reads CATSAHPGQGASGEQYF. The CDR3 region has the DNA TGTGCCACCAGTGCCCATCCGGGACAGGGGGCGTCGGGAGAGCAGTACTTC.

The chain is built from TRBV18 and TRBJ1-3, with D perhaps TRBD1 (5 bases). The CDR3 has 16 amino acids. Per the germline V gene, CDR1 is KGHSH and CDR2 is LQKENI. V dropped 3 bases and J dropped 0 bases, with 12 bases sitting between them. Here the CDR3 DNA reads TGTGCCAGCTCACCTCTACAGGAGTCCTCTGGAAACACCATATATTTT. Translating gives CASSPLQESSGNTIYF.

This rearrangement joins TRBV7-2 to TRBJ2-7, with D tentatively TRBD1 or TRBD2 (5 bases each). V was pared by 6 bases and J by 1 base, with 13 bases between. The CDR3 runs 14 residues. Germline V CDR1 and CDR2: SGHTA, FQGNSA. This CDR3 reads CASRIGTTSYEQYF. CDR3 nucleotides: TGTGCCAGCAGGATAGGGACCACATCCTACGAGCAGTACTTC.

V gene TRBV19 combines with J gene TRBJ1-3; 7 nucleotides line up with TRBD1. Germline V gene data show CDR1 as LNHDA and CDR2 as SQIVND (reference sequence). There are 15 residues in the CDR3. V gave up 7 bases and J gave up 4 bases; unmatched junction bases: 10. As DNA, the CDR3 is TGTGCCAGTAACTCGGCAGGGGGTCTCGGAAACACCATATATTTT. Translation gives CASNSAGGLGNTIYF.

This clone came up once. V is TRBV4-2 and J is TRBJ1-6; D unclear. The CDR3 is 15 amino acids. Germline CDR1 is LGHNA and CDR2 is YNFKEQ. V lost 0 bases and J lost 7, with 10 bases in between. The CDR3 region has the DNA TGTGCCAGCAGCCAAGAGTCAGGACTCAATTCACCCCTCCACTTT. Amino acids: CASSQESGLNSPLHF.

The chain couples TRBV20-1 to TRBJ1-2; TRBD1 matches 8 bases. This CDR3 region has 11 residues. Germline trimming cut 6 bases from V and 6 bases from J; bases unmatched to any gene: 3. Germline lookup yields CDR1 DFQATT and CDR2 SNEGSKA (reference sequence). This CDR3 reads CSARQGHGYTF. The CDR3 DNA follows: TGCAGTGCCCGACAGGGGCATGGCTACACCTTC.

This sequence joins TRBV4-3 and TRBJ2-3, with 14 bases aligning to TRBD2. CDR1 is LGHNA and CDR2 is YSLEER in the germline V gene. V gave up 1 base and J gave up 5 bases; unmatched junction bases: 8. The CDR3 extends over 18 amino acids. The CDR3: CASSQGGTSGSRRDTQYF. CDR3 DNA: TGCGCCAGCAGCCAAGGAGGGACTAGCGGGAGCCGTAGAGATACGCAGTATTTT.

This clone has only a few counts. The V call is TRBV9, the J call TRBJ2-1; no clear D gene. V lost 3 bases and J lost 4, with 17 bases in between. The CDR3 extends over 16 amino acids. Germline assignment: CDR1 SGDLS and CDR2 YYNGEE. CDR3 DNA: TGTGCCAGCAGCGACCAGAACGGACGGATATACAATGAGCAGTTCTTC. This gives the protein CASSDQNGRIYNEQFF.

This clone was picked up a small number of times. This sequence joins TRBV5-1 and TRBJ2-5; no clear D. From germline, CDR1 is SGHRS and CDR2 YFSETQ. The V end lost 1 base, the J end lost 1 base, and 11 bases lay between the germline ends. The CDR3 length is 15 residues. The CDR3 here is CASSLSPGPQETQYF. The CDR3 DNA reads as TGCGCCAGCAGCTTGAGTCCAGGACCCCAAGAGACCCAGTACTTC.

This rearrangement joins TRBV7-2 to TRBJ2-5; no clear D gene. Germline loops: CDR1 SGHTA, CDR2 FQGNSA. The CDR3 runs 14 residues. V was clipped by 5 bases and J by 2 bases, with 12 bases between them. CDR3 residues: CASSGHKVQETQYF. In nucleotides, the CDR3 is TGTGCCAGCAGCGGGCACAAAGTTCAAGAGACCCAGTACTTC.